This T cell receptor (beta chain) derives from a study of regulatory dendritic cells for organ transplantation. At the level of the study: Dendritic cell cultures received LPS on day 6.

Germline CDR1 is SQVTM and CDR2 is ANQGSEA. This CDR3 is 12 amino acids long. The V and J ends lost 6 bases and 5 bases respectively, with 13 bases between them. Sorted T cells were CFSE-labeled and cultured four to five days with allogeneic regulatory or mature dendritic cells at 1:10. The assay was immunoSEQ multiplex PCR, and TCRdb's table has in-frame clones only and misses some. Found here are thousands of clones, 45% to 75% of them singletons; the top ten hold more than 20%. As concerns this clone: The antigen is not known. Additional DNA sequences in this sample encode the identical CDR3.

The receptor comes from a human donor in good health. Sequenced sample: memory CD8+ T cells from blood cultured with dendritic cells. Described subset: CD45RO+ memory T cells. V is TRBV29-1 and J is TRBJ1-1; no firm D call. The CDR3 coding sequence is TGCAGCGTGGTACGCCGGGGAACTGAAGCTTTCTTT. It is translated as CSVVRRGTEAFF.